A single sample is the source of the 12 T cell receptor beta chains below, sequenced in a study of tumor-infiltrating lymphocytes in primary liver carcinoma. Total RNA amounting to 450 to 500 ng was the source from which TCR beta cDNA was made with a constant-region primer. A slightly modified ARM-PCR protocol with three nested multiplex PCR rounds produced these TCR beta libraries. The study ran its first two PCR rounds for around 9 cycles each, using TRBV1-TRBV30 forward primers and a C-beta reverse primer. MiXCR, applied by TCRdb to the multiplex PCR reads, yields one record per CDR3 protein. The sample has approximately 330,000 distinct CDR3 sequences; roughly two thirds are singletons. RNA was extracted from whole blood without cell sorting, alongside germline DNA. Sequenced sample: peripheral blood. The receptors here all came from a man aged 40-49 years with primary liver carcinoma and hepatitis B virus infection.

In the case of this clonotype: Since a much larger clone is just one base distant, this may be a read error. The chain couples TRBV10-1 to TRBJ2-1; D is uncertain. The CDR3 has 14 residues. From germline, CDR1 is WNHNN and CDR2 SYGVQD (reference sequence). The CDR3 region is CTSSEETAYNEQFF. CDR3 DNA: TGCACCAGCAGTGAGGAGACTGCCTACAATGAGCAGTTCTTC.

The table lists this clonotype with a count of one. A single base separates this from a much larger clone, so it may be a read error. The chain joins TRBV11-2 to TRBJ2-5; 7 bases fit TRBD1. Germline V lookup: CDR1 SGHAT, CDR2 FQNNGV. V shed 4 bases and J 5 bases; nucleotides not matched to a gene: 10. This CDR3 comprises 15 residues. DNA for the CDR3: TGTGCCAGCAGCTCACCCCTCGACAGGGATGAGACCCAGTACTTC. Translation: CASSSPLDRDETQYF. Full variable domain (outside the CDR3, taken from reference TRBV11-2 and TRBJ2-5): EAGVAQSPRYKIIEKRQSVAFWCNPISGHATLYWYQQILGQGPKLLIQFQNNGVVDDSQLPKDRFSAERLKGVDSTLKIQPAKLEDSAVYLCASSSPLDRDETQYFGPGTRLLVL.

The chain employs TRBV28 and TRBJ2-6; D is uncertain. Germline V lookup: CDR1 MDHEN, CDR2 SYDVKM. This CDR3 is built from 13 residues. The ends were cut back, 6 bases at V and 1 base at J, with 4 bases in the middle. CDR3 loop: CASSPSGANVLTF. The DNA for the CDR3 is TGTGCCAGCAGCCCTTCTGGGGCCAACGTCCTGACTTTC.

In DNA form, the CDR3 reads TGCGCCAGCAGCCAGCCCCGGCTTGGGGGCACAGCGGACGAGCAGTACTTC. This sequence encodes CASSQPRLGGTADEQYF. This chain joins TRBV4-1 and TRBJ2-7; maybe TRBD1 (6 bases). V was shortened by 3 bases and J by 5 bases, with 23 bases between the two germline ends. Looked up from germline, CDR1 is MGHRA and CDR2 is YSYEKL. The CDR3 covers 17 residues.

This clonotype was picked up a small number of times. The chain combines TRBV6-5 with TRBJ2-7, with D unclear. With 6 bases removed from V and 1 base from J, the gap between germline ends came to 13 bases. Germline lookup yields CDR1 MNHEY and CDR2 SVGAGI. The CDR3 is 14 amino acids. The DNA of the CDR3 is TGTGCCAGCAGCCCCCGCTTTAGTTCCTACGAGCAGTACTTC. Translating it yields CASSPRFSSYEQYF.

This rearrangement joins TRBV11-2 to TRBJ2-7; 7 nucleotides agree with TRBD2. The J call may be incorrect, as the DNA end agrees better with TRBJ2-1. The CDR3 sequence is 17 residues long. Per the germline V gene, CDR1 is SGHAT and CDR2 is FQNNGV. CDR3 region: CASSYDHARLAGYEQFF. CDR3 DNA sequence: TGTGCCAGCAGCTACGATCACGCGCGACTAGCTGGCTACGAACAGTTCTTC.

This clonotype was detected only a few times. A junction end diverges from the germline sequence, so it may reflect a read error. The CDR3 nucleotides are TGTGCCAGCAGCTTAGGAGGACTAACTAGCGGGTCTATATTC. This encodes CASSLGGLTSGSIF. The chain combines TRBV7-9 with TRBJ2-1; 9 positions agree with TRBD2. Germline CDR1 is SEHNR and CDR2 is FQNEAQ (reference sequence). The CDR3 spans 14 residues.

Worth noting for this clonotype: One end of the junction is discordant with germline, which a read error may explain. This sequence joins TRBV5-1 and TRBJ2-1; D is unresolved. Germline CDR1 reads SGHRS; CDR2 reads YFSETQ. The CDR3 sequence is 16 residues long. CDR3 in amino acids: CACSLAPGSSYNEQFF. In DNA, the CDR3 is TGCGCCTGCAGCTTGGCGCCAGGCAGCTCCTATAATGAGCAGTTCTTC.

This clonotype was picked up many times. J is TRBJ2-7 and V is TRBV6-1; 13 bases align to TRBD2. The V and J ends lost 4 bases and 6 bases, in that order; junction bases with no gene match: 6. Germline loops: CDR1 MNHNS, CDR2 SASEGT. The CDR3 extends over 15 amino acids. The chain's CDR3 is CASSAGLAGVGEQYF. The CDR3 nucleotides are TGTGCCAGCAGTGCCGGACTAGCGGGAGTAGGCGAGCAGTACTTC.

V is TRBV29-1 and J is TRBJ2-7; 15 bases fit TRBD2. CDR1 is SQVTM, CDR2 ANQGSEA, per germline. The CDR3 length is 14 residues. J was trimmed by 7 bases and V by 6 bases; bases with no gene match: 7. CDR3 loop: CSVGTSGRSGEQYF. CDR3 bases: TGCAGCGTCGGGACTAGCGGGAGGTCTGGGGAGCAGTACTTC.

Ten or more counts support this clonotype. The chain carries TRBV6-1 and TRBJ2-2, with D unclear. Per germline, CDR1 MNHNS and CDR2 SASEGT. This CDR3 comprises 11 residues. Trimming left V 8 bases short and J 4 bases short, with 5 bases between. The CDR3 region is CASRGTGELFF. The CDR3 DNA follows: TGTGCCAGCCGCGGCACCGGGGAGCTGTTTTTT.

In the case of this clonotype: A much larger clone lies a single base off, so this may be a read error. The V call is TRBV6-5, the J call TRBJ1-1, with D tentatively TRBD1 (6 bases). The germline CDR1 and CDR2 sequences are MNHEY and SVGAGI. CDR3 length: 14 amino acids. Trimming pared 7 bases from V and 1 base from J, leaving 13 bases between. The CDR3: CASMTGTPNTEAFF. CDR3 nucleotide sequence: TGTGCCAGCATGACCGGGACACCGAACACTGAAGCTTTCTTT.